This T cell receptor beta chain came from a study of blood T cell repertoires in COVID-19. Study-level information: From the United States, Italy and Spain came samples of acute and convalescent COVID-19. T cells, B-cell-depleted T cells, or PBMCs supplied cDNA or gDNA.

Authors' methods: By means of reference gene primer amplification, nucleated cell counts were estimated. TCRdb's copy holds only in-frame clones and misses some; the assay was immunoSEQ multiplex PCR. For V, J and clone size, that table is used; D and trimming come from the DNA. Seen here are roughly 140,000 clones, 70% to 85% observed once, and the top ten hold 5% to 7.5%. There are 13 residues in the CDR3. V shed 0 bases and J shed 3 bases, with 6 bases lying between them. The sample taken for sequencing was peripheral blood. V and J are TRBV12-3 or TRBV12-4 and TRBJ2-7; D gene unclear. This receptor was taken from a human donor in a cohort sampled during active COVID-19. The CDR3 region has the DNA TGTGCCAGCAGTTTAGCCTTATTCTACGAGCAGTACTTC. Protein product: CASSLALFYEQYF.